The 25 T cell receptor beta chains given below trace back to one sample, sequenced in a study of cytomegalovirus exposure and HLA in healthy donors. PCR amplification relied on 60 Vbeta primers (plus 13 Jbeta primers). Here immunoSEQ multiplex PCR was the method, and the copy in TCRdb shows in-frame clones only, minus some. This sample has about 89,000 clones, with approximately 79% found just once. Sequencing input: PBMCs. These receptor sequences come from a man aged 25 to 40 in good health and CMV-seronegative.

Written as DNA, the CDR3 is TGTGCCTGGAGTGCGACAGGGCTGAGAGAATCACCCCTCCACTTT. Translating it yields CAWSATGLRESPLHF. This chain uses TRBV30 with TRBJ1-6; 7 bases line up with TRBD1. Trimming at V came to 1 base and at J to 10 bases, leaving 10 bases not matched to a gene. Germline V gene data show CDR1 as GTSNPN and CDR2 as SVGIG (reference sequence). The CDR3 has 15 residues.

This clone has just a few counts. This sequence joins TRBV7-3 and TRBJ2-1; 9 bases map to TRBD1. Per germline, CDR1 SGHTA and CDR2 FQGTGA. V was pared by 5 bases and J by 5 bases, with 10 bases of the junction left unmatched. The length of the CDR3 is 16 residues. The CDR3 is CASSPRGDRANNEQFF. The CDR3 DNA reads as TGTGCCAGCAGCCCCCGGGGGGACAGGGCGAACAATGAGCAGTTCTTC. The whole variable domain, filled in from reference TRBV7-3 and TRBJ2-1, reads GAGVSQTPSNKVTEKGKYVELRCDPISGHTALYWYRQSLGQGPEFLIYFQGTGAADDSGLPNDRFFAVRPEGSVSTLKIQRTERGDSAVYLCASSPRGDRANNEQFFGPGTRLTVL.

The CDR3 loop is CASSQGAILAGPNNEQFF. Written as DNA, the CDR3 is TGCGCCAGCAGCCAAGGCGCTATACTAGCGGGGCCCAACAATGAGCAGTTCTTC. The rearrangement joins TRBV4-3 to TRBJ2-1, with 10 positions matching TRBD2. Germline loops: CDR1 LGHNA, CDR2 YSLEER. The CDR3 length is 18 residues. The trim removed 1 base at V and 5 bases at J, leaving 11 bases unmatched.

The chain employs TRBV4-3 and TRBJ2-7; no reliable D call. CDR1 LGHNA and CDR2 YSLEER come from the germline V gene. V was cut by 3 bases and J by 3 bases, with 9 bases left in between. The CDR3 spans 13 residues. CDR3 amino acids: CASSQSLLYEQYF. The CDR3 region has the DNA TGCGCCAGCAGCCAGTCACTTCTCTACGAGCAGTACTTC.

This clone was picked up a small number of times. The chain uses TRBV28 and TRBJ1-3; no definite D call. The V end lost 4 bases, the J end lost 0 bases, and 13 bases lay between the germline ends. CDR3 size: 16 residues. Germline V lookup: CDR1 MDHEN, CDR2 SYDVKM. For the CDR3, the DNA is TGTGCCAGCAGTTCCCCTGAGGCGGACTCTGGAAACACCATATATTTT. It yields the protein CASSSPEADSGNTIYF.

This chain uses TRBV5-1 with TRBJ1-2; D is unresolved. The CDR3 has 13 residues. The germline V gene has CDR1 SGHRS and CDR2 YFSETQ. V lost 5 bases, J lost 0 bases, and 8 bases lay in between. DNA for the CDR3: TGCGCCAGCAGTTCATCATCTAACTATGGCTACACCTTC. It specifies CASSSSSNYGYTF.

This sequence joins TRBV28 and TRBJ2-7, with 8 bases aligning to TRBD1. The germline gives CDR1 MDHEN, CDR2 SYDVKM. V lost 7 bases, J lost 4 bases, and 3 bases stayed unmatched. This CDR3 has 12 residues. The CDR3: CASNGQGYEQYF. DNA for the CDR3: TGTGCCAGCAACGGACAGGGTTACGAGCAGTACTTC.

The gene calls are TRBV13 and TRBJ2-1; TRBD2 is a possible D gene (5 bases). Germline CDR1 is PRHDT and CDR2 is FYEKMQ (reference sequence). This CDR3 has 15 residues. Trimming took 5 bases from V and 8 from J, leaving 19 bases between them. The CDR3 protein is CASSPPLRGRDEQFF. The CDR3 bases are TGTGCCAGCAGCCCCCCCCTCCGGGGTCGGGATGAGCAGTTCTTC.

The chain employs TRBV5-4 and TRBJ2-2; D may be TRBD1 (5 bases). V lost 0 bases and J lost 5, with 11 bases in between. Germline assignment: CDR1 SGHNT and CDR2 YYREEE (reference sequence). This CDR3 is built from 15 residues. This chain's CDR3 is CASSLGQSLTGELFF. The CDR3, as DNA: TGTGCCAGCAGCTTGGGACAGTCTCTTACCGGGGAGCTGTTTTTT.

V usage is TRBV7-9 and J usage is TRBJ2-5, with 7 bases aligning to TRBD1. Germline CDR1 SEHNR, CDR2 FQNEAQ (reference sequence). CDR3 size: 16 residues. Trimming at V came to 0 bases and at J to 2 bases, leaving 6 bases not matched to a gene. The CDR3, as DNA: TGTGCCAGCAGCTTAGCCCAGGGGGTCTATCAAGAGACCCAGTACTTC. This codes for CASSLAQGVYQETQYF.

The CDR3 sequence: CATEGTGLSSYEQYF. CDR3 nucleotides: TGTGCCACCGAAGGGACAGGGTTAAGCTCCTACGAGCAGTACTTC. This sequence joins TRBV6-6 and TRBJ2-7; 9 bases match TRBD1. In germline, CDR1 is MNHNY, CDR2 SVGAGI (reference sequence). The CDR3 spans 15 residues. Trimming cost V 10 bases and J 0 bases; bases outside gene matches: 10.

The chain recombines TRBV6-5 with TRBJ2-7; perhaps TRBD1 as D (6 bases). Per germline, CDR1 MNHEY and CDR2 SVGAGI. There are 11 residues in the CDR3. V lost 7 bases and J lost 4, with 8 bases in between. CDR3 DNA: TGTGCCAGCACCCAGGGGTACGAGCAGTACTTC. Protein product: CASTQGYEQYF.

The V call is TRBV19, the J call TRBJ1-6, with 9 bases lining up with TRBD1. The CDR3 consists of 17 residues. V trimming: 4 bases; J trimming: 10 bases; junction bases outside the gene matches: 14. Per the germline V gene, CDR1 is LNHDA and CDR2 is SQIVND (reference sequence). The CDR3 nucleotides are TGTGCCAGTAGTAGCGGGCTCGGACAGGGGAAGAAATCACCCCTCCACTTT. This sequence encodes CASSSGLGQGKKSPLHF.

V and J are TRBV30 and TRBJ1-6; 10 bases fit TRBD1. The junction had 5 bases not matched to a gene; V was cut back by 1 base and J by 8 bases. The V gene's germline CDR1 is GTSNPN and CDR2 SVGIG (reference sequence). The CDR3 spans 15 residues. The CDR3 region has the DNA TGTGCCTGGAGTGCACTAGGGACAGGGGATTCACCCCTCCACTTT. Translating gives CAWSALGTGDSPLHF.

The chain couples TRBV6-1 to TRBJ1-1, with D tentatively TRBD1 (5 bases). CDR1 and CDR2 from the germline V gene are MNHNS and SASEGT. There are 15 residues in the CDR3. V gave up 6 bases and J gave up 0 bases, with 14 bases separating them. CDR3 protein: CASSRRQSLNTEAFF. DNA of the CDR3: TGTGCCAGCAGCCGTCGACAGAGTCTGAACACTGAAGCTTTCTTT.

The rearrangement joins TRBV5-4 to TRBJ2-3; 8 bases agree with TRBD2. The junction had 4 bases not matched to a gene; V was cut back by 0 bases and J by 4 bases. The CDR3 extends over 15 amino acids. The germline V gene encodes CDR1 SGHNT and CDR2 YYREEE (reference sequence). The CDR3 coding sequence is TGTGCCAGCAGCTTGGACGGGGGGGCCGCAGATACGCAGTATTTT. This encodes CASSLDGGAADTQYF.

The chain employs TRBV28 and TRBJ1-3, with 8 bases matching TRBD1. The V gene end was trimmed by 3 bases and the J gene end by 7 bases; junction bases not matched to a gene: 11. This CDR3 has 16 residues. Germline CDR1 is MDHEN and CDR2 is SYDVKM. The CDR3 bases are TGTGCCAGCAGTTTGGGACAGGTTAGGAACGGGAACACCATATATTTT. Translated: CASSLGQVRNGNTIYF.

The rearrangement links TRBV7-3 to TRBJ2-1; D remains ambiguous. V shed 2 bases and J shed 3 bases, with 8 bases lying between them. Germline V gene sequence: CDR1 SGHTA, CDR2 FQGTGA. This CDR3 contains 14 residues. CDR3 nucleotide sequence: TGTGCCAGCAGCTTACTTCCAGGCTACAATGAGCAGTTCTTC. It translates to CASSLLPGYNEQFF.

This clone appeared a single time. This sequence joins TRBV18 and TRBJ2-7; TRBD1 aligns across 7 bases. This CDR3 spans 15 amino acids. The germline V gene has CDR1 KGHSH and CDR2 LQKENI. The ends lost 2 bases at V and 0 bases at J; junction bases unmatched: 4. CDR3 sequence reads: CASSPVTGTSYEQYF. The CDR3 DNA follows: TGTGCCAGCTCACCAGTGACAGGGACCTCCTACGAGCAGTACTTC.

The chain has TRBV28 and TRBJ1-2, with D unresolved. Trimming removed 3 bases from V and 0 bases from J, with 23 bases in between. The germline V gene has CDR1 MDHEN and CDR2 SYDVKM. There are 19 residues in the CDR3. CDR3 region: CASSLDPPSLGIANYGYTF. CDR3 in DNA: TGTGCCAGCAGTTTGGACCCTCCCTCCCTCGGGATCGCTAACTATGGCTACACCTTC.

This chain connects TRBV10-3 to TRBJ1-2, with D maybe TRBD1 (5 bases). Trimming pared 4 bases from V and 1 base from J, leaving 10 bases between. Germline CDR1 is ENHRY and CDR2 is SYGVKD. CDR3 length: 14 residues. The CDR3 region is CAISVQGFNYGYTF. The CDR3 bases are TGTGCCATCAGTGTTCAGGGCTTTAACTATGGCTACACCTTC.

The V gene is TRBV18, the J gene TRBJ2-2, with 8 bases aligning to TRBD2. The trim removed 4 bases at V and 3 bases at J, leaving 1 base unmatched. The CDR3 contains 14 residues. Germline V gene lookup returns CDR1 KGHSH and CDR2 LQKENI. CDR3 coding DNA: TGTGCCAGCTCACGGCGGGGGGACACCGGGGAGCTGTTTTTT. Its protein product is CASSRRGDTGELFF.

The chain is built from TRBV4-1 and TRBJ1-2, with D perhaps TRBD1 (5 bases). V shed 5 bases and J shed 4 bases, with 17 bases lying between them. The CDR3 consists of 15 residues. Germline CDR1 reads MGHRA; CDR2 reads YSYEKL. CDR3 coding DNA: TGCGCCAGCAGCGGGGCGGGGGAAACTAGCTATGGCTACACCTTC. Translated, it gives CASSGAGETSYGYTF.

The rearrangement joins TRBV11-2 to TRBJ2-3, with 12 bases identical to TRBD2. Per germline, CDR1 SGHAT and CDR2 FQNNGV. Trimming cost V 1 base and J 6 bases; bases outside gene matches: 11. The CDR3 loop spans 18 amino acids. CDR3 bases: TGTGCCAGCAGCTTAGCCTACCCTAGCGGGGGGGCCCGGGATACGCAGTATTTT. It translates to CASSLAYPSGGARDTQYF.

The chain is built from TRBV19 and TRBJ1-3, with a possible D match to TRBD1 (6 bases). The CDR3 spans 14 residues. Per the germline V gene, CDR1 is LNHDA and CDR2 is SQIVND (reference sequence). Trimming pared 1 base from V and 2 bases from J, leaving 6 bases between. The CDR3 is CASSIAGAGNTIYF. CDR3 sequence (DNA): TGTGCCAGTAGTATAGCAGGGGCTGGAAACACCATATATTTT.